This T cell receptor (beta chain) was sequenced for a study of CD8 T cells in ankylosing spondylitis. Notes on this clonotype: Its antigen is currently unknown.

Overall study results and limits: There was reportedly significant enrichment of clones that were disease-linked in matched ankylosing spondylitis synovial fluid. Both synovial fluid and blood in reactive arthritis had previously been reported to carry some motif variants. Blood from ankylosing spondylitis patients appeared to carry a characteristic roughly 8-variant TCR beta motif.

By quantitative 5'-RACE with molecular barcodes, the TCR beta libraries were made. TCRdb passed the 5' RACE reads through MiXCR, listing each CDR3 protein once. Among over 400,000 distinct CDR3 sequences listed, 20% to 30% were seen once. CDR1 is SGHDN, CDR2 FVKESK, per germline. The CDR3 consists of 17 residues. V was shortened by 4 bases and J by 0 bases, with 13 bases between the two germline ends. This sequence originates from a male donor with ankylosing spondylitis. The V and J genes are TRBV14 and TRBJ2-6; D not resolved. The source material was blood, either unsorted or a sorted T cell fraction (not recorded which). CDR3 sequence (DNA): TGTGCCAGCAGCCCATTTGGACGGAGCTCTGGGGCCAACGTCCTGACTTTC. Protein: CASSPFGRSSGANVLTF.